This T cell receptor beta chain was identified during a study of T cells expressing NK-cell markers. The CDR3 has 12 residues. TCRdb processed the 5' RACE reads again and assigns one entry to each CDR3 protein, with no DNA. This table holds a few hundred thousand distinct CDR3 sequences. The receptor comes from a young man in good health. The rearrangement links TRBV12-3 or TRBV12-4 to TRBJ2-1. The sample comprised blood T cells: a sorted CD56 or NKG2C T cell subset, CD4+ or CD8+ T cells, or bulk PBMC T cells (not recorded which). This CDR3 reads CASSLGLTEQFF.